The sequence of this TCR beta chain was determined in a study of OX40 agonist ivuxolimab in advanced cancers. Libraries were prepared by immunoSEQ multiplex PCR; TCRdb keeps only in-frame clonotypes and omits some of them. Altogether 90,000 to 100,000 clones are present, approximately 89% being singletons, with the ten largest covering 0.33%. Trimming left V 6 bases short and J 4 bases short, with 16 bases between. The CDR3 loop spans 15 amino acids. The germline V gene encodes CDR1 MNHEY and CDR2 SVGAGI. The V gene is TRBV6-5, the J gene TRBJ2-1; D is possibly TRBD1 or TRBD2 (5 bases each). This specimen was CD4+ or CD8+ T cells sorted from blood, taken in a trial of the OX40 agonist ivuxolimab. The clonotype was recovered from an adult with an advanced solid tumor such as melanoma, head and neck, liver or kidney cancer. The CDR3 region has the DNA TGTGCCAGCAGACCCGCCGGGACCGTTTACAATGAGCAGTTCTTC. Translating gives CASRPAGTVYNEQFF.